Below are 13 T cell receptor beta chains sequenced from a single sample in a study of T cell responses to AZD1222 COVID-19 vaccine. Measured with immunoSEQ multiplex PCR; TCRdb has only the in-frame clones, and not every one. The sample comprises about 140,000 clones, 90% of which are singletons, and around 3.7% rests with the top ten. This material consisted of peripheral blood, taken on day 0 of AZD1222 vaccination. Source of these receptors: an adult in good health.

The chain has TRBV2 and TRBJ1-5; the D gene is possibly TRBD1 (5 bases). Germline CDR1 and CDR2: SNHLY and FYNNEI. V lost 0 bases and J 7 bases, leaving 13 bases between the germline ends. The CDR3 runs 15 residues. The CDR3 loop is CASSEAIMGGQPQHF. The CDR3, as DNA: TGTGCCAGCAGTGAAGCGATCATGGGGGGGCAGCCCCAGCATTTT.

CDR3 bases: TGTGCCAGCAGCGACCCCGGGAGGGCAGATACGCAGTATTTT. It codes for CASSDPGRADTQYF. The rearrangement uses TRBV7-3 and TRBJ2-3; 8 bases line up with TRBD2. In germline, CDR1 is SGHTA, CDR2 FQGTGA. Losses at the gene ends were 5 bases for V and 4 bases for J; bases not matched to a gene: 5. This CDR3 has 14 amino acids.

This clone occurred once. The CDR3 loop reads CASSPTADRDTEAFF. DNA of the CDR3: TGTGCCAGCTCACCGACCGCGGACAGGGACACTGAAGCTTTCTTT. The rearrangement uses TRBV18 and TRBJ1-1; 8 nucleotides match TRBD1. The CDR3 is 15 residues long. The J segment lost 3 bases and the V segment lost 3 bases, leaving 6 bases of the junction unmatched. Germline values: CDR1 KGHSH, CDR2 LQKENI.

Here the CDR3 reads CASSVVGANVLTF. Here the CDR3 DNA reads TGTGCCAGCAGTGTGGTTGGGGCCAACGTCCTGACTTTC. The J gene is TRBJ2-6, the V gene TRBV25-1; no firm D call. The V gene lost 4 bases and the J gene lost 3 bases, with 4 bases spanning the gap. Germline values: CDR1 MGHDK, CDR2 SYGVNS. This CDR3 has 13 amino acids.

This chain joins TRBV3-1 (or the pseudogene TRBV3-2) and TRBJ1-5; D uncertain. The V gene lost 1 base and the J gene lost 2 bases, with 6 bases spanning the gap. There are 14 residues in the CDR3. Germline values: CDR1 LGHDT, CDR2 YNNKEL (reference sequence). CDR3 loop: CASSQGGRNQPQHF. DNA of the CDR3: TGTGCCAGCAGCCAAGGGGGTCGCAATCAGCCCCAGCATTTT.

V and J are TRBV10-3 and TRBJ1-5; 7 bases agree with TRBD1. V trimming: 8 bases; J trimming: 4 bases; junction bases outside the gene matches: 2. CDR3 length equals 12 residues. CDR1 and CDR2 (germline): ENHRY, SYGVKD. CDR3 nucleotide sequence: TGTGCCATCGGGACAGCTAATCAGCCCCAGCATTTT. Protein product: CAIGTANQPQHF.

V is TRBV10-3 and J is TRBJ2-2; 7 nucleotides agree with TRBD1. Germline loops: CDR1 ENHRY, CDR2 SYGVKD. Trimming removed 11 bases from V and 3 bases from J; junction bases left unmatched: 12. This CDR3 has 15 residues. In DNA, the CDR3 is TGTGCCGTGGGCCCCGGGACAGACTACACCGGGGAGCTGTTTTTT. This sequence encodes CAVGPGTDYTGELFF.

The rearrangement joins TRBV6-5 to TRBJ1-3; a possible D gene is TRBD1 (5 bases). This CDR3 is 12 amino acids long. Trimming shortened V by 4 bases and J by 7 bases, and 8 bases separated the two germline ends. Germline CDR1 reads MNHEY; CDR2 reads SVGAGI. The CDR3 protein is CASSSQGNTIYF. CDR3 coding DNA: TGTGCCAGCAGTTCCCAGGGCAACACCATATATTTT.

The chain's CDR3 is CASSPLDGPYGYTF. CDR3 bases: TGTGCCAGCTCACCATTGGACGGCCCCTATGGCTACACCTTC. The chain combines TRBV18 with TRBJ1-2; D remains ambiguous. Trimming shortened V by 2 bases and J by 4 bases, and 11 bases separated the two germline ends. The CDR3 extends over 14 amino acids. The germline CDR1 and CDR2 sequences are KGHSH and LQKENI.

This sequence joins TRBV13 and TRBJ1-2; no definite D call. Germline CDR1 and CDR2: PRHDT and FYEKMQ (reference sequence). The ends were cut back, 2 bases at V and 8 bases at J, with 18 bases in the middle. The CDR3 has 15 amino acids. In DNA, the CDR3 is TGTGCCAGCAGCTTAATTCGCCGGACCTCTATGGGCTACACCTTC. As protein: CASSLIRRTSMGYTF.

The rearrangement joins TRBV7-8 to TRBJ2-1; possible D gene TRBD2, 5 bases. The CDR3 loop spans 16 amino acids. From germline, CDR1 is SGHVS and CDR2 FQNEAQ. V lost 1 base, J lost 10 bases, and 20 bases lay in between. The CDR3 protein is CASSLVGLVGVSEQFF. In nucleotides, the CDR3 is TGTGCCAGCAGCTTAGTAGGGCTAGTCGGGGTGAGCGAGCAGTTCTTC. Full variable domain (missing parts from reference TRBV7-8 and TRBJ2-1): GAGVSQSPRYKVAKRGQDVALRCDPISGHVSLFWYQQALGQGPEFLTYFQNEAQLDKSGLPSDRFFAERPEGSVSTLKIQRTQQEDSAVYLCASSLVGLVGVSEQFFGPGTRLTVL.

This clone was observed once. This chain links TRBV6-5 with TRBJ2-1; the D call may be TRBD1 or TRBD2 (5 bases each). V gave up 7 bases and J gave up 0 bases, with 10 bases separating them. The CDR3 has 14 residues. The germline gives CDR1 MNHEY, CDR2 SVGAGI. The CDR3 DNA sequence: TGTGCCAGCATTGGGGGAAACTCCTACAATGAGCAGTTCTTC. Amino acid sequence: CASIGGNSYNEQFF.

This clone was counted only a few times. The chain couples TRBV6-4 to TRBJ2-3; the match to TRBD2 covers 13 bases. Germline CDR1 and CDR2: MRHNA and SNTAGT. V shed 2 bases, J shed 4 bases, and the junction held 0 bases outside the gene matches. This CDR3 contains 15 residues. The CDR3, as DNA: TGTGCCAGCAGTGACACTAGCGGGGGGGCAGATACGCAGTATTTT. Amino acid sequence: CASSDTSGGADTQYF.